These T cell receptor beta chains were read from a single sample in a study of blood T cells in healthy people across ages. Each CDR3 protein gets one entry after TCRdb re-called the 5' RACE reads with MiXCR. Of some 1.1 million distinct CDR3 sequences in the sample, under 40% were seen once. Sequencing input: blood. The receptors were gathered from a man younger than 35 in good health. CDR3s include the opening cysteine and the closing phenylalanine or tryptophan. The order of the fields is J gene, clone size, D gene, V gene, CDR3 protein, CDR3 DNA. A D gene is named only where the DNA matches it firmly. Only some rows state a clone size, as once, few, many or a class for expanded clones.

J gene: TRBJ1-2; clone size: few; D gene: NA; V gene: TRBV20-1; CDR3 protein: CSAPRDGAYGYTF; CDR3 DNA: TGCAGTGCCCCCCGGGACGGAGCGTATGGCTACACCTTC
J gene: TRBJ2-3; clone size: NA; D gene: NA; V gene: TRBV7-9; CDR3 protein: CASSLVGTLPTDTQYF; CDR3 DNA: TGTGCCAGCAGCTTAGTGGGGACACTTCCCACAGATACGCAGTATTTT
J gene: TRBJ1-2; clone size: NA; D gene: NA; V gene: TRBV6-5; CDR3 protein: CASTHHGEGDNYGYTF; CDR3 DNA: TGTGCCAGCACTCATCACGGGGAGGGAGATAACTATGGCTACACCTTC
J gene: TRBJ2-4; clone size: many; D gene: TRBD2; V gene: TRBV6-2/TRBV6-3; CDR3 protein: CASSLSGGLAKNIQYF; CDR3 DNA: TGTGCCAGCAGCCTTAGCGGGGGGCTAGCCAAAAACATTCAGTACTTC
J gene: TRBJ2-5; clone size: NA; D gene: NA; V gene: TRBV12-3/TRBV12-4; CDR3 protein: CASSFRDFSKETQYF; CDR3 DNA: TGTGCCAGCAGTTTCCGAGATTTTAGTAAGGAGACCCAGTACTTC
J gene: TRBJ2-3; clone size: NA; D gene: NA; V gene: TRBV20-1; CDR3 protein: CSAPKRTGSTDTQYF; CDR3 DNA: TGCAGTGCCCCGAAAAGGACTGGGAGCACAGATACGCAGTATTTT
J gene: TRBJ1-2; clone size: few; D gene: NA; V gene: TRBV3-1; CDR3 protein: CASSQESKGTYGYTF; CDR3 DNA: TGTGCCAGCAGCCAAGAGAGTAAGGGAACATATGGCTACACCTTC
J gene: TRBJ1-4; clone size: NA; D gene: NA; V gene: TRBV6-6; CDR3 protein: CACSYSGEKLFF; CDR3 DNA: TGTGCCTGCAGTTACTCCGGTGAAAAACTGTTTTTT
J gene: TRBJ2-1; clone size: NA; D gene: TRBD2; V gene: TRBV7-2; CDR3 protein: CASSLWAGGLKIYNEQFF; CDR3 DNA: TGTGCCAGCAGCTTATGGGCGGGGGGCCTTAAAATCTACAATGAGCAGTTCTTC
J gene: TRBJ1-2; clone size: NA; D gene: NA; V gene: TRBV9; CDR3 protein: CASSGDSRRDYGYTF; CDR3 DNA: TGTGCCAGCAGCGGCGACAGCAGGCGTGACTATGGCTACACCTTC
J gene: TRBJ1-2; clone size: NA; D gene: NA; V gene: TRBV20-1; CDR3 protein: CSARQTASYGYTF; CDR3 DNA: TGCAGTGCTAGGCAGACAGCATCTTATGGCTACACCTTC
J gene: TRBJ2-4; clone size: NA; D gene: NA; V gene: TRBV20-1; CDR3 protein: CSATTSTSRNIQYF; CDR3 DNA: TGCAGTGCTACGACTTCCACGTCCAGAAACATTCAGTACTTC
J gene: TRBJ2-1; clone size: few; D gene: TRBD2; V gene: TRBV5-6; CDR3 protein: CASRPLAGGHNEQFF; CDR3 DNA: TGTGCCAGCAGACCTCTAGCGGGGGGCCACAATGAGCAGTTCTTC
J gene: TRBJ1-2; clone size: NA; D gene: TRBD1; V gene: TRBV6-6; CDR3 protein: CASSSPQGAHVYGYTF; CDR3 DNA: TGTGCCAGCAGTTCCCCACAGGGGGCACACGTTTATGGCTACACCTTC
J gene: TRBJ1-1; clone size: few; D gene: NA; V gene: TRBV29-1; CDR3 protein: CSVERPYMNTEAFF; CDR3 DNA: TGCAGCGTTGAACGCCCCTACATGAACACTGAAGCTTTCTTT
J gene: TRBJ1-2; clone size: few; D gene: TRBD1; V gene: TRBV12-3/TRBV12-4; CDR3 protein: CASRTDRVNYGYTF; CDR3 DNA: TGTGCCAGCAGGACGGACAGGGTGAACTATGGCTACACCTTC
J gene: TRBJ1-2; clone size: NA; D gene: NA; V gene: TRBV10-3; CDR3 protein: CAISESGAPYGYTF; CDR3 DNA: TGTGCCATCAGTGAGTCGGGGGCCCCCTATGGCTACACCTTC
J gene: TRBJ1-2; clone size: NA; D gene: NA; V gene: TRBV14; CDR3 protein: CASSRGGSAYGYTF; CDR3 DNA: TGTGCCAGCAGCCGGGGAGGGTCGGCCTATGGCTACACCTTC
J gene: TRBJ1-2; clone size: many; D gene: NA; V gene: TRBV6-2/TRBV6-3; CDR3 protein: CASSYAGYGYTF; CDR3 DNA: TGTGCCAGCAGTTACGCGGGTTATGGCTACACCTTC
J gene: TRBJ2-7; clone size: NA; D gene: TRBD2; V gene: TRBV3-1; CDR3 protein: CASRAGELSYNEQYF; CDR3 DNA: TGTGCCAGCAGGGCGGGGGAGTTATCCTACAATGAGCAGTACTTC
J gene: TRBJ1-1; clone size: NA; D gene: TRBD1; V gene: TRBV6-1; CDR3 protein: CASSDEGQGGNTEAFF; CDR3 DNA: TGTGCCAGCAGTGATGAAGGACAGGGAGGGAACACTGAAGCTTTCTTT
J gene: TRBJ2-7; clone size: NA; D gene: NA; V gene: TRBV6-7; CDR3 protein: CATNLSPDPYEQYF; CDR3 DNA: TGTGCCACCAACCTATCCCCGGACCCCTACGAGCAGTACTTC
J gene: TRBJ2-7; clone size: NA; D gene: TRBD1; V gene: TRBV5-6; CDR3 protein: CASSPARDRGRYEQYF; CDR3 DNA: TGTGCCAGCAGCCCCGCCCGAGACAGGGGGCGTTACGAGCAGTACTTC
J gene: TRBJ1-1; clone size: NA; D gene: NA; V gene: TRBV7-9; CDR3 protein: CAGSLVAFKDTEAFF; CDR3 DNA: TGTGCCGGCAGCTTAGTGGCGTTCAAGGACACTGAAGCTTTCTTT
J gene: TRBJ1-2; clone size: NA; D gene: NA; V gene: TRBV25-1; CDR3 protein: CASSEGAGEVYGYTF; CDR3 DNA: TGTGCCAGCAGTGAAGGGGCAGGGGAGGTCTATGGCTACACCTTC
J gene: TRBJ1-1; clone size: NA; D gene: TRBD1; V gene: TRBV20-1; CDR3 protein: CSARMSGTVDTEAFF; CDR3 DNA: TGCAGTGCTAGGATGTCCGGGACAGTTGACACTGAAGCTTTCTTT
J gene: TRBJ1-1; clone size: NA; D gene: NA; V gene: TRBV29-1; CDR3 protein: CSLRPPGGTEAFF; CDR3 DNA: TGCAGCCTTCGTCCCCCGGGGGGCACTGAAGCTTTCTTT
J gene: TRBJ1-4; clone size: NA; D gene: TRBD1; V gene: TRBV4-2; CDR3 protein: CASSLQGALCEKLFF; CDR3 DNA: TGTGCCAGCAGCCTTCAGGGGGCGCTTTGTGAAAAACTGTTTTTT
J gene: TRBJ2-5; clone size: few; D gene: NA; V gene: TRBV20-1; CDR3 protein: CSARVAEETQYF; CDR3 DNA: TGCAGTGCTAGAGTTGCAGAAGAGACCCAGTACTTC
J gene: TRBJ2-1; clone size: few; D gene: TRBD2; V gene: TRBV4-3; CDR3 protein: CASSQGLAGTPNYNEQFF; CDR3 DNA: TGCGCCAGCAGCCAAGGACTAGCGGGGACCCCGAATTACAATGAGCAGTTCTTC
J gene: TRBJ2-3; clone size: NA; D gene: TRBD2; V gene: TRBV20-1; CDR3 protein: CSAKHSGGAGDTQYF; CDR3 DNA: TGCAGTGCTAAACATAGCGGGGGGGCCGGGGATACGCAGTATTTT
J gene: TRBJ2-3; clone size: once; D gene: NA; V gene: TRBV6-2/TRBV6-3; CDR3 protein: CASSYLLGPDTQYF; CDR3 DNA: TGTGCCAGCAGTTACTTGTTGGGACCAGATACGCAGTATTTT
J gene: TRBJ2-1; clone size: NA; D gene: NA; V gene: TRBV20-1; CDR3 protein: CSARTGTQDEQFF; CDR3 DNA: TGCAGTGCTAGGACCGGGACACAAGATGAGCAGTTCTTC
J gene: TRBJ1-5; clone size: NA; D gene: NA; V gene: TRBV6-1; CDR3 protein: CASSEVNADVPQHF; CDR3 DNA: TGTGCCAGCAGTGAAGTTAATGCGGATGTGCCCCAGCATTTT
J gene: TRBJ2-3; clone size: NA; D gene: NA; V gene: TRBV28; CDR3 protein: CAIAWGARTDTQYF; CDR3 DNA: TGTGCCATCGCATGGGGGGCGCGGACAGATACGCAGTATTTT
J gene: TRBJ1-1; clone size: NA; D gene: TRBD1; V gene: TRBV6-2/TRBV6-3; CDR3 protein: CASSYSRGRDEAFF; CDR3 DNA: TGTGCCAGCAGTTACTCGAGGGGGCGCGATGAAGCTTTCTTT
J gene: TRBJ2-1; clone size: many; D gene: NA; V gene: TRBV5-1; CDR3 protein: CASSLAADSSYNEQFF; CDR3 DNA: TGCGCCAGCAGCTTGGCCGCGGATAGCTCCTACAATGAGCAGTTCTTC
J gene: TRBJ1-1; clone size: NA; D gene: NA; V gene: TRBV27; CDR3 protein: CASRVYGNTEAFF; CDR3 DNA: TGTGCCAGCAGAGTCTACGGGAACACTGAAGCTTTCTTT
J gene: TRBJ2-1; clone size: few; D gene: TRBD1; V gene: TRBV4-2; CDR3 protein: CASSQADRDRAYNEQFF; CDR3 DNA: TGTGCCAGCAGCCAAGCCGACCGGGACAGAGCCTACAATGAGCAGTTCTTC
J gene: TRBJ1-4; clone size: NA; D gene: TRBD1; V gene: TRBV7-9; CDR3 protein: CASSSGGLVEKLFF; CDR3 DNA: TGTGCCAGCAGCTCAGGGGGCCTGGTTGAAAAACTGTTTTTT
J gene: TRBJ1-2; clone size: once; D gene: TRBD1; V gene: TRBV20-1; CDR3 protein: CSANLFRTGRNNYGYTF; CDR3 DNA: TGCAGTGCTAACCTCTTTAGGACAGGGCGAAATAACTATGGCTACACCTTC
J gene: TRBJ2-5; clone size: NA; D gene: TRBD2; V gene: TRBV6-6; CDR3 protein: CASRGTSVYQETQYF; CDR3 DNA: TGTGCCAGCAGAGGGACTAGCGTTTACCAAGAGACCCAGTACTTC
J gene: TRBJ1-4; clone size: few; D gene: TRBD1; V gene: TRBV29-1; CDR3 protein: CSADRGGNEKLFF; CDR3 DNA: TGCAGCGCTGACAGGGGTGGGAATGAAAAACTGTTTTTT
J gene: TRBJ2-7; clone size: few; D gene: NA; V gene: TRBV4-3; CDR3 protein: CASSQVSGTNYEQYF; CDR3 DNA: TGCGCCAGCAGCCAAGTGTCCGGGACAAACTACGAGCAGTACTTC
J gene: TRBJ2-7; clone size: few; D gene: NA; V gene: TRBV6-6; CDR3 protein: CASSSEQYF; CDR3 DNA: TGTGCCAGCTCTAGCGAGCAGTACTTC
J gene: TRBJ1-2; clone size: few; D gene: NA; V gene: TRBV20-1; CDR3 protein: CSALQGTNYGYTF; CDR3 DNA: TGCAGTGCGTTACAGGGAACTAACTATGGCTACACCTTC